What follows describes a single TCR beta chain. Its matching antigen is unknown. These data belong to a study of cytomegalovirus exposure and HLA in healthy donors. CDR3 size: 16 residues. The germline V gene has CDR1 SGHTA and CDR2 FQGNSA. V lost 5 bases and J 6 bases, leaving 22 bases between the germline ends. Regarding the study as a whole: Per published reports, the classifier diagnosed cytomegalovirus status with high specificity and sensitivity. DRB1 showed the most TCR associations and HLA-C the fewest in a later analysis, as rates varied by HLA locus.

At the time of sampling, donors were nominally healthy, though unrecorded immune exposures were likely. A multiplex PCR was run with 60 Vbeta primers and 13 Jbeta primers. Here immunoSEQ multiplex PCR was the method, and the copy in TCRdb shows in-frame clones only, minus some. The data contain about 93,000 clones, about three quarters of them seen just once; the ten biggest clones take up approximately 2%. The receptor was isolated from a boy younger than 18 in good health and CMV-seronegative. The chain carries TRBV7-2 and TRBJ1-2, with no clear D. Sequencing input: PBMCs. The CDR3 region has the DNA TGTGCCAGCAGCCCATACCGGTTTGAGACGGGTGATGGCTACACCTTC. As protein: CASSPYRFETGDGYTF.